The T cell receptor (beta chain) under discussion was sequenced for a study of blood T cell repertoires in COVID-19. Study information: Samples of COVID-19 (acute and convalescent) were obtained from the United States, Italy and Spain. PBMCs, B-cell-depleted T cells, or T cells provided the cDNA or gDNA that made up the material.

This clone has a handful of counts. As processed by the authors: Quantification of nucleated cells was approximated via reference gene primer amplification. Profiled with immunoSEQ multiplex PCR; TCRdb holds only in-frame clones, not every one. The D gene and trimming were derived from the DNA, and the V and J assignments and clone size from that table. Of some 80,000 clones listed, almost 85% are singletons. Germline V gene lookup returns CDR1 SNHLY and CDR2 FYNNEI. V lost 8 bases to trimming and J lost 8 bases; unmatched junction nucleotides: 13. The CDR3 extends over 14 amino acids. The origin of this receptor is a man older than 75 with acute or convalescent COVID-19. Sequenced sample: peripheral blood. V is TRBV2 and J is TRBJ2-3; 7 bases align to TRBD2. CDR3 sequence reads: CASGLGRGVGTQYF. CDR3 coding DNA: TGTGCCAGCGGGCTGGGGAGGGGCGTAGGTACGCAGTATTTT.